This T cell receptor (beta chain) was sequenced for a study of T cell clones after liver transplantation. On the study more broadly: Three of eight recipients were HCV-positive; others had non-autoimmune, non-viral indications. Standard immunosuppression, with no induction, continued until 12-24 months after transplant. Study-wide results and caveats: Compared with third party-reactive sequences, donor-reactive ones declined more, independent of withdrawal success.

Generated by immunoSEQ multiplex PCR, the TCRdb table keeps only in-frame clones and is missing some. This sample has more than 95,000 clones, with 75% to 90% found just once. The CDR3 runs 13 residues. V shed 0 bases and J shed 0 bases, with 0 bases lying between them. Germline CDR1 is MNHEY and CDR2 is SVGAGI. Worth noting for this clone: No antigen is known for it.

The clonotype was recovered from a human donor who received a liver transplant. This chain uses TRBV6-5 with TRBJ1-5; D remains ambiguous. Sequences were derived from CD4+ T cells from blood, sampled before liver transplant. The CDR3 here is CASSYSSNQPQHF. The CDR3 DNA reads TGTGCCAGCAGTTACTCTAGCAATCAGCCCCAGCATTTT.